One and the same sample provided the 30 T cell receptor beta chains below, sequenced in a study of response to subunit inactivated influenza vaccine. MiXCR was run by TCRdb on the RT-PCR reads, yielding one entry per CDR3 protein. The sample carries more than 550,000 distinct CDR3 sequences, 10% to 12% recorded once. The same sample was also studied in work on T cells expressing NK-cell markers. From that study: 5'RACE template switching with UMIs produced the TCR beta cDNA.

The material sequenced was PBMCs from blood, taken on the day of vaccination. All receptors derive from a man aged 50-59 years who received an inactivated influenza vaccine.

This clonotype was counted between two and nine times. This chain connects TRBV4-1 to TRBJ1-2; the D is unclear. From germline, CDR1 is MGHRA and CDR2 YSYEKL. The germline V and J ends were trimmed by 3 bases and 1 base, with 9 bases remaining between them. The CDR3 sequence is 14 residues long. The CDR3 loop reads CASSHEGLNYGYTF. Written as DNA, the CDR3 is TGCGCCAGCAGCCATGAGGGTCTTAACTATGGCTACACCTTC.

This clonotype has just a few counts. The chain combines TRBV27 with TRBJ2-3; D is possibly TRBD2 (5 bases). The CDR3 length is 13 residues. V was pared by 8 bases and J by 2 bases, with 11 bases between. Germline assignment: CDR1 MNHEY and CDR2 SMNVEV (reference sequence). This CDR3 reads CASRGINTDTQYF. CDR3 DNA: TGTGCCAGCCGGGGAATAAACACAGATACGCAGTATTTT.

J is TRBJ2-7 and V is TRBV20-1; possible D gene TRBD1, 5 bases. The CDR3 spans 16 residues. Trimming shortened V by 3 bases and J by 1 base, and 19 bases separated the two germline ends. Per the germline V gene, CDR1 is DFQATT and CDR2 is SNEGSKA (reference sequence). The chain's CDR3 is CSARVFPPGHSYEQYF. CDR3 DNA: TGCAGTGCTAGGGTCTTTCCCCCAGGGCATTCCTACGAGCAGTACTTC.

The chain has TRBV20-1 and TRBJ2-7; tentatively, D is TRBD1 or TRBD2 (5 bases each). Looked up from germline, CDR1 is DFQATT and CDR2 is SNEGSKA (reference sequence). Trimming left V 6 bases short and J 2 bases short, with 17 bases between. The CDR3 covers 14 residues. Here the CDR3 reads CSAAPGRLTYEQYF. The DNA for the CDR3 is TGCAGTGCGGCCCCGGGACGACTGACCTACGAGCAGTACTTC.

The rearrangement links TRBV4-3 to TRBJ2-2, with D perhaps matching TRBD1 (6 bases). This CDR3 contains 16 residues. Per the germline V gene, CDR1 is LGHNA and CDR2 is YSLEER. The V and J ends lost 0 bases and 2 bases respectively, with 10 bases between them. In nucleotides, the CDR3 is TGCGCCAGCAGCCAAGATCCCAGGGGCAACACCGGGGAGCTGTTTTTT. Translating gives CASSQDPRGNTGELFF.

V is TRBV29-1 and J is TRBJ2-1; 8 bases align to TRBD2. The CDR3 spans 14 residues. CDR1 is SQVTM and CDR2 is ANQGSEA in the germline V gene. V dropped 7 bases and J dropped 1; count of bases not matched to a gene: 6. The CDR3 DNA sequence: TGCAGCGCCTTTACTAGCGGTTCCTACAATGAGCAGTTCTTC. It codes for CSAFTSGSYNEQFF.

A few counts support this clonotype. The chain joins TRBV12-3 or TRBV12-4 to TRBJ2-1; 9 bases align to TRBD2. The length of the CDR3 is 15 residues. V trimming: 9 bases; J trimming: 4 bases; junction bases outside the gene matches: 10. The CDR3 DNA is TGTGCCAGTCGACGGGGACTAGCCTCATACAATGAGCAGTTCTTC. Residues: CASRRGLASYNEQFF.

The chain couples TRBV9 to TRBJ2-2; the match to TRBD2 covers 9 bases. The V gene end was trimmed by 3 bases and the J gene end by 5 bases; junction bases not matched to a gene: 5. CDR1 is SGDLS and CDR2 is YYNGEE in the germline V gene. The CDR3 covers 15 residues. DNA of the CDR3: TGTGCCAGCAGCGCCCTAGCGGGGAGGACCGGGGAGCTGTTTTTT. Protein product: CASSALAGRTGELFF.

This clonotype has a count of ten or more. The chain uses TRBV6-2 or TRBV6-3 and TRBJ2-7; D possibly corresponds to TRBD2 (5 bases). V lost 5 bases and J 11 bases, leaving 25 bases between the germline ends. Germline V gene data show CDR1 as MNHEY and CDR2 as SVGEGT. The CDR3 length is 15 residues. CDR3 loop: CASSPSEAPLSREYF. CDR3 coding DNA: TGTGCCAGCAGTCCATCGGAGGCCCCGCTATCGAGGGAGTACTTC.

This chain joins TRBV15 and TRBJ2-3; D gene unclear. This CDR3 region has 14 residues. Germline CDR1 is LNHNV and CDR2 is YYDKDF (reference sequence). Trimming stripped 0 bases from V and 1 base from J, with 5 bases between. CDR3 nucleotides: TGTGCCACCAGCAGAGAACTGGGCACAGATACGCAGTATTTT. This codes for CATSRELGTDTQYF.

The chain is built from TRBV12-3 or TRBV12-4 and TRBJ1-5; D is uncertain. Deletions cut 2 bases from V and 4 bases from J, with 9 bases between. CDR3 length: 14 residues. The CDR3 sequence is CASSLTWGNQPQHF. The CDR3 DNA follows: TGTGCCAGCAGTTTAACCTGGGGAAATCAGCCCCAGCATTTT.

The chain uses TRBV28 and TRBJ2-5, with D perhaps assigned TRBD1 or TRBD2 (6 bases each). Germline loops: CDR1 MDHEN, CDR2 SYDVKM. Trimming stripped 6 bases from V and 5 bases from J, with 13 bases between. The CDR3 loop spans 13 amino acids. In DNA, the CDR3 is TGTGCCAGCAGGAGGGGGGCCCACGAGACCCAGTACTTC. This gives the protein CASRRGAHETQYF. The full variable domain, in which reference TRBV28 and TRBJ2-5 provide the parts outside the CDR3, is DVKVTQSSRYLVKRTGEKVFLECVQDMDHENMFWYRQDPGLGLRLIYFSYDVKMKEKGDIPEGYSVSREKKERFSLILESASTNQTSMYLCASRRGAHETQYFGPGTRLLVL.

This clonotype was picked up a small number of times. The J gene is TRBJ2-7, the V gene TRBV29-1; the match to TRBD1 covers 11 bases. The V gene end was trimmed by 2 bases and the J gene end by 6 bases; junction bases not matched to a gene: 6. Germline V gives CDR1 SQVTM, CDR2 ANQGSEA. The CDR3 consists of 14 residues. CDR3 region: CSVELGTGGSEQYF. The CDR3 bases are TGCAGCGTTGAACTGGGGACAGGGGGGAGCGAGCAGTACTTC.

In this sample, this clonotype turned up a few times. The chain combines TRBV12-3 or TRBV12-4 with TRBJ1-1; D gene uncertain. The CDR3 length is 13 residues. V shed 1 base and J shed 4 bases, with 7 bases lying between them. The CDR3 DNA follows: TGTGCCAGCAGTTTAGGTATGGGCACTGAAGCTTTCTTT. It yields the protein CASSLGMGTEAFF.

The V gene is TRBV12-3 or TRBV12-4, the J gene TRBJ2-1, with 12 bases fitting TRBD2. J was trimmed by 9 bases and V by 6 bases; bases with no gene match: 6. This CDR3 region has 14 residues. This chain's CDR3 is CASRPSGRAGEQFF. The CDR3 bases are TGTGCCAGCAGGCCTAGCGGGAGGGCCGGTGAGCAGTTCTTC.

CDR3 in amino acids: CSADRVHEQYF. In nucleotides, the CDR3 is TGCAGTGCTGACAGGGTCCACGAGCAGTACTTC. The chain couples TRBV20-1 to TRBJ2-7, with 7 positions matching TRBD1. This CDR3 is 11 amino acids long. Unmatched junction bases numbered 3, after V lost 5 bases and J lost 5 bases. Germline V gene data show CDR1 as DFQATT and CDR2 as SNEGSKA (reference sequence).

This clonotype turned up a few times. This chain links TRBV25-1 with TRBJ1-2; D is unresolved. The CDR3 has 14 amino acids. Germline lookup yields CDR1 MGHDK and CDR2 SYGVNS. The ends were cut back, 7 bases at V and 4 bases at J, with 16 bases in the middle. The CDR3 DNA follows: TGTGCCAGCACCGAAGGGTGGGGATCCTATGGCTACACCTTC. Residues: CASTEGWGSYGYTF.

V is TRBV18 and J is TRBJ2-1, with 13 bases lining up with TRBD2. The CDR3 loop spans 16 amino acids. Germline CDR1 KGHSH, CDR2 LQKENI. With V trimmed by 3 bases and J by 5 bases, 4 bases remained unmatched. The CDR3 nucleotides are TGTGCCAGCTCACCCCCGGGACTAGCGGGACACAATGAGCAGTTCTTC. Translation gives CASSPPGLAGHNEQFF.

The chain employs TRBV10-3 and TRBJ2-5; possible D gene TRBD2, 5 bases. With 10 bases removed from V and 5 bases from J, the gap between germline ends came to 17 bases. The germline V gene encodes CDR1 ENHRY and CDR2 SYGVKD. The CDR3 is 13 residues long. The CDR3 spells CATASAGSETQYF. In nucleotides, the CDR3 is TGTGCCACCGCCTCGGCGGGCTCGGAGACCCAGTACTTC.

The table lists this clonotype with many counts. The chain uses TRBV5-1 and TRBJ2-1; D unclear. This CDR3 is built from 12 residues. Germline V gives CDR1 SGHRS, CDR2 YFSETQ. The V end lost 2 bases, the J end lost 5 bases, and 5 bases lay between the germline ends. CDR3 sequence: CASSFPHNEQFF. The CDR3 nucleotides are TGCGCCAGCAGCTTCCCCCACAATGAGCAGTTCTTC.

The rearrangement links TRBV18 to TRBJ2-7; 9 nucleotides line up with TRBD1. The length of the CDR3 is 13 residues. The germline CDR1 and CDR2 sequences are KGHSH and LQKENI. J lost 6 bases, V lost 5 bases, and 5 bases had no gene match. This chain's CDR3 is CASSSTGGREQYF. The DNA for the CDR3 is TGTGCCAGCTCATCGACAGGGGGGCGCGAGCAGTACTTC.

The chain combines TRBV14 with TRBJ2-7; weak D call: TRBD2 (6 bases). V shed 4 bases and J shed 3 bases, with 13 bases lying between them. Germline CDR1 and CDR2: SGHDN and FVKESK. The CDR3 covers 14 residues. The CDR3 region is CASSLISGDYEQYF. The CDR3 DNA follows: TGTGCCAGCAGCCTCATTAGCGGAGACTACGAGCAGTACTTC.

V is TRBV4-3 and J is TRBJ2-6; D unclear. Germline V gene data show CDR1 as LGHNA and CDR2 as YSLEER. Trimming shortened V by 0 bases and J by 0 bases, and 6 bases separated the two germline ends. This CDR3 comprises 16 residues. CDR3 region: CASSQEPASGANVLTF. CDR3 DNA sequence: TGCGCCAGCAGCCAAGAACCAGCCTCTGGGGCCAACGTCCTGACTTTC.

For this clonotype: Being one base from a much bigger clone, this may be a read error. V gene TRBV9 combines with J gene TRBJ2-3, with D perhaps TRBD1 or TRBD2 (5 bases each). This CDR3 is 14 amino acids long. Germline V CDR1 and CDR2: SGDLS, YYNGEE. CDR3 DNA sequence: TGTGCCAGCAGCGTAGTAGGGGAGACAGATACGCAGTCTTTT. This translates into CASSVVGETDTQSF.

In this sample, this clonotype turned up a few times. The V and J genes are TRBV20-1 and TRBJ2-7; 8 nucleotides agree with TRBD2. Per germline, CDR1 DFQATT and CDR2 SNEGSKA (reference sequence). The V and J ends lost 1 base and 3 bases, in that order; junction bases with no gene match: 11. This CDR3 is built from 16 residues. The CDR3 DNA reads TGCAGTGCTAGAGGACGACTAAGCGGGAGTTACTACGAGCAGTACTTC. Its translation: CSARGRLSGSYYEQYF.

The V and J genes are TRBV29-1 and TRBJ2-1; 8 nucleotides align to TRBD2. The germline CDR1 and CDR2 sequences are SQVTM and ANQGSEA. This CDR3 comprises 15 residues. The trim removed 7 bases at V and 5 bases at J, leaving 13 bases unmatched. The CDR3 loop is CSGRAWASGHNEQFF. The CDR3 coding sequence is TGCAGCGGGAGGGCATGGGCTAGCGGGCACAATGAGCAGTTCTTC.

In DNA, the CDR3 is TGCGCCAGCAGCTGGGGGGACAGAAATAATTCACCCCTCCACTTT. It translates to CASSWGDRNNSPLHF. The chain employs TRBV5-1 and TRBJ1-6; the match to TRBD1 covers 7 bases. Trimming at V came to 3 bases and at J to 5 bases, leaving 5 bases not matched to a gene. In germline, CDR1 is SGHRS, CDR2 YFSETQ. The CDR3 loop spans 15 amino acids.

This chain links TRBV7-2 with TRBJ2-7, with TRBD2 matching over 12 bases. The CDR3 sequence is 15 residues long. V gave up 5 bases and J gave up 6 bases; unmatched junction bases: 8. CDR1 and CDR2 from the germline V gene are SGHTA and FQGNSA. The CDR3 nucleotides are TGTGCCAGCAGCCCATGGACTAGCGGGGCCCCCGAGCAGTACTTC. It translates to CASSPWTSGAPEQYF.

This clonotype was detected a few times. The chain couples TRBV28 to TRBJ2-3; D perhaps matches TRBD2 (7 bases). The CDR3 has 14 residues. Germline V gene lookup returns CDR1 MDHEN and CDR2 SYDVKM. Trimming took off 8 bases at V and 6 bases at J, with 18 bases between the two ends. The chain's CDR3 is CASGLGGGDDTQYF. DNA of the CDR3: TGTGCCAGCGGATTAGGGGGGGGAGACGATACGCAGTATTTT.

This chain links TRBV4-1 with TRBJ2-7; no reliable D call. With 0 bases removed from V and 1 base from J, the gap between germline ends came to 13 bases. This CDR3 has 16 residues. The germline CDR1 and CDR2 sequences are MGHRA and YSYEKL. This CDR3 reads CASSQDSPGRSYEQYF. For the CDR3, the DNA is TGCGCCAGCAGCCAAGATTCCCCAGGCCGATCCTACGAGCAGTACTTC.